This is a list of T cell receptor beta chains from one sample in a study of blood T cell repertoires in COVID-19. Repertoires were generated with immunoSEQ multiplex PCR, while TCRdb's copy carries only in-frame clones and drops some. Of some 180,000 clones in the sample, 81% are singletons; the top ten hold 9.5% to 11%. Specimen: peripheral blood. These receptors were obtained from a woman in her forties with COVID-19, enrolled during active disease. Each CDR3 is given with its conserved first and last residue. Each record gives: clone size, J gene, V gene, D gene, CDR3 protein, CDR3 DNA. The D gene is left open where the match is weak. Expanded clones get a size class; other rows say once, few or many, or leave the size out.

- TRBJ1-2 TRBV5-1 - CASNPLAGGYGYTF TGCGCCAGCAACCCTTTAGCGGGCGGCTATGGCTACACCTTC
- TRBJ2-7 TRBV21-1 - CASSPHEGPYEQYF TGTGCCAGCAGCCCTCACGAGGGTCCCTACGAGCAGTACTTC
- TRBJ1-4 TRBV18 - CASSPLFSTTNEKLFF TGTGCCAGCTCACCCCTATTTAGTACAACTAATGAAAAACTGTTTTTT
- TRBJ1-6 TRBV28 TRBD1 CASRTGQINSPLHF TGTGCCAGCAGGACAGGGCAAATTAATTCACCCCTCCACTTT
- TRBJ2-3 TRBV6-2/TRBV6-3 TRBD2 CASSRGRAGGLSTDTQYF TGTGCCAGCAGTCGCGGGAGGGCTGGGGGTTTGTCCACAGATACGCAGTATTTT
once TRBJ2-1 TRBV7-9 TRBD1 CASSLEDRASYNEQFF TGTGCCAGCAGCTTGGAAGACAGGGCCTCTTACAATGAGCAGTTCTTC
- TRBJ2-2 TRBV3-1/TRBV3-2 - CASSQGGGRAGELFF TGTGCCAGCAGCCAAGGGGGAGGCAGAGCCGGGGAGCTGTTTTTT
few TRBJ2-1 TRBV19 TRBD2 CASSIFGGYNEQFF TGTGCCAGTAGTATCTTCGGGGGGTACAATGAGCAGTTCTTC
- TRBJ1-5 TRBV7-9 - CASSLGAPNQPQHF TGTGCCAGCAGCTTGGGGGCACCGAATCAGCCCCAGCATTTT
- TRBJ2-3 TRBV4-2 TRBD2 CASSFYTSGMSTDTQYF TGTGCCAGCAGCTTTTATACTAGCGGGATGAGCACAGATACGCAGTATTTT
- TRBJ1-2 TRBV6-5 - CASSLQGFYGYTF TGTGCCAGCAGTTTACAGGGCTTCTATGGCTACACCTTC
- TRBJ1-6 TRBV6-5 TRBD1 CASSRTGRNNSPLHF TGTGCCAGCAGTCGGACAGGTCGGAATAATTCACCCCTCCACTTT
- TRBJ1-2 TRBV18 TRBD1 CASSPYITGDDGYTF TGTGCCAGCTCACCCTACATTACAGGGGATGATGGCTACACCTTC
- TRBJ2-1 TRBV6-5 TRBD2 CASSESGGSYNEQFF TGTGCCAGCAGCGAGAGCGGGGGATCCTACAATGAGCAGTTCTTC
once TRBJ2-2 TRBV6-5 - CASGEVTGELFF TGTGCCAGCGGGGAGGTGACCGGGGAGCTGTTTTTT
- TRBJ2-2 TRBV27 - CASSKLGRGIGELFF TGTGCCAGCAGTAAATTGGGCAGGGGTATCGGGGAGCTGTTTTTT
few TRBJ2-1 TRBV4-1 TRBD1 CASSPQGAQGNEQFF TGCGCCAGCAGCCCGCAGGGGGCGCAGGGCAATGAGCAGTTCTTC
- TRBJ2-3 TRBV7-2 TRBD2 CASSDKRGTDTQYF TGTGCCAGCAGCGATAAGCGGGGTACAGATACGCAGTATTTT
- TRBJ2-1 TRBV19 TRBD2 CASSILAGGSNEQFF TGTGCCAGTAGTATACTAGCGGGAGGCTCCAATGAGCAGTTCTTC
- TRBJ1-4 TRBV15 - CATSRDYQDQKLFF TGTGCCACCAGCAGAGATTACCAGGATCAAAAACTGTTTTTT
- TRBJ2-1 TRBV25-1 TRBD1 CASSERDRDYNEQFF TGTGCCAGCAGTGAGAGGGACAGGGACTACAATGAGCAGTTCTTC
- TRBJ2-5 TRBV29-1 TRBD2 CSVGTSGQAETQYF TGCAGCGTAGGGACTAGCGGGCAGGCAGAGACCCAGTACTTC
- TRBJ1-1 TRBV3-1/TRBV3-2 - CASSQGGRVAEAFF TGTGCCAGCAGCCAGGGAGGCAGGGTTGCTGAAGCTTTCTTT
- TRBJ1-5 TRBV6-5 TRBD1 CASVGDRHQPQHF TGTGCCAGTGTGGGGGACAGACATCAGCCCCAGCATTTT
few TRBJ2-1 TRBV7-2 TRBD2 CASSLVGTSGSREQFF TGTGCCAGCAGCTTAGTTGGGACTAGCGGGAGCCGTGAGCAGTTCTTC
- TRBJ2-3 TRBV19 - CASSMEGDSTDTQYF TGTGCCAGTAGTATGGAGGGAGATAGCACAGATACGCAGTATTTT
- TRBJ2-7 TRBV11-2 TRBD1 CASSHPRGQGARFYEQYF TGTGCCAGCAGCCATCCTAGAGGACAGGGGGCAAGGTTCTACGAGCAGTACTTC
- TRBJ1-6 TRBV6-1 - CASSEDRDSYNSPLHF TGTGCCAGCAGTGAAGACAGGGACTCCTATAATTCACCCCTCCACTTT
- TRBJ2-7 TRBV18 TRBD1 CASSPFRGGSLHEQYF TGTGCCAGCTCACCCTTTCGAGGGGGCTCGCTACACGAGCAGTACTTC
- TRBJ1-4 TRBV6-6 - CASRRGGTGEKLFF TGTGCCAGCAGGAGGGGAGGGACGGGTGAAAAACTGTTTTTT